The clone carrying this T cell receptor (beta chain) was counted ten times or more. Its antigen is currently unknown. The germline V gene has CDR1 DFQATT and CDR2 SNEGSKA (reference sequence). V dropped 6 bases and J dropped 5 bases, with 16 bases sitting between them. The CDR3 has 13 amino acids. This sample was included in a study of T cells in Graves' hyperthyroidism and ophthalmopathy. Findings and caveats of the study: A 13 V-J signature model discriminated ophthalmopathy versus stable hyperthyroidism.

Amplified TCR beta CDR3 regions derived from RNA transcripts. The HTBI primer set drove a first-round RT-PCR of the TCR CDR3. TCRdb reprocessed the multiplex PCR reads with MiXCR, giving one entry per CDR3 protein. The sample lists 500,000 to 650,000 distinct CDR3 sequences, approximately 48% seen once, with about two fifths in the top ten. The rearrangement links TRBV20-1 to TRBJ2-5, with D perhaps TRBD1 (5 bases). Sequencing input: peripheral blood or thyroid tissue (not recorded which). This receptor was obtained from an adult woman with Graves' disease, either hyperthyroidism or ophthalmopathy (not recorded which). In DNA, the CDR3 is TGCAGTGCACCCTGGACGGCAGGGGAGACCCAGTACTTC. Amino acids: CSAPWTAGETQYF.